This T cell receptor beta chain was documented in a study of blood T cell repertoires in COVID-19. The repertoire was sequenced with immunoSEQ multiplex PCR; TCRdb's copy has only in-frame clones and lacks some. The data contain about 200,000 clones, 84% of them singletons. Per the germline V gene, CDR1 is KGHSH and CDR2 is LQKENI. Germline trimming cut 6 bases from V and 5 bases from J; bases unmatched to any gene: 7. This CDR3 contains 14 residues. This clonotype originated in a human donor in a cohort sampled during active COVID-19. Material: peripheral blood. The V gene is TRBV18, the J gene TRBJ2-3; 8 bases line up with TRBD1. This chain's CDR3 is CASSPQGAEDTQYF. CDR3 bases: TGTGCCAGCTCGCCCCAGGGGGCAGAAGATACGCAGTATTTT. Based on the CDR3 plus reference TRBV18 and TRBJ2-3, the full variable domain is NAGVMQNPRHLVRRRGQEARLRCSPMKGHSHVYWYRQLPEEGLKFMVYLQKENIIDESGMPKERFSAEFPKEGPSILRIQQVVRGDSAAYFCASSPQGAEDTQYFGPGTRLTVL.